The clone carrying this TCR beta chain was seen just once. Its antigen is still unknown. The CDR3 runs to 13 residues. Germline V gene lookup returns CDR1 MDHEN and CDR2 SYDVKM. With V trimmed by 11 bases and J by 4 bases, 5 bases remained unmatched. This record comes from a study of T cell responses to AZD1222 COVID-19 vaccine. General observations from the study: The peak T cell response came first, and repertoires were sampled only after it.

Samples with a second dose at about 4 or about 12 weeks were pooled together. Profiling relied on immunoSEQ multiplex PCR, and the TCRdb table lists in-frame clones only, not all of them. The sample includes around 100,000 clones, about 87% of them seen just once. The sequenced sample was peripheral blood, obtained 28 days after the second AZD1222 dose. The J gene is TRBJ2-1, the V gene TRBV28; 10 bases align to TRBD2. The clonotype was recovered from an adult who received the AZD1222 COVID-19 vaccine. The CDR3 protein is CASSGGIYNEQFF. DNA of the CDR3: TGTGCCTCTAGCGGGGGTATATACAATGAGCAGTTCTTC.